In this sample, the clone carrying this T cell receptor (beta chain) turned up a few times. Preparation of the TCRbeta library used unique molecular identifiers. TCRdb re-derived calls from the PCR reads in MiXCR, one entry per CDR3 protein. The sample includes approximately 590,000 distinct CDR3 sequences, roughly a tenth of them seen just once. V was trimmed by 3 bases and J by 0 bases, leaving 15 bases between them. CDR1 is LGHNA and CDR2 is YNFKEQ in the germline V gene. The CDR3 sequence is 17 residues long. This sample is drawn from a study of T-cell reconstitution after alpha-beta-depleted transplantation in children.

The rearrangement uses TRBV4-2 and TRBJ2-4; the D call may be TRBD1 or TRBD2 (5 bases each). The sample consisted of PBMCs from the stem cell graft donor, taken from the stem cell graft. This TCR derives from a human donor who donated a stem cell graft to a child with acute myeloid leukemia. The CDR3 here is CASSHPRDPLAKNIQYF. In DNA form, the CDR3 reads TGTGCCAGCAGCCATCCTCGGGACCCACTAGCCAAAAACATTCAGTACTTC.